A selection of T cell receptor beta chains follows, all from one sample in a study of blood T cell repertoires in COVID-19. Using immunoSEQ multiplex PCR, the repertoire was profiled, and TCRdb retains in-frame clones only, with some absent. This sample carries around 24,000 clones, nearly 90% of them seen once, and the ten largest clones take about 1.5%. Source material: peripheral blood. The receptors come from a woman in her sixties with active COVID-19. The CDR3 runs from the conserved cysteine through the conserved F or W. D genes are given only for firm matches. Clone size is not always given. Where it is, it says once, few, many or a class for expanded clones.

V	J	size	D	CDR3	DNA
TRBV19	TRBJ1-2	.	TRBD1	CASMGQGAGYTF	TGTGCCAGCATGGGACAGGGTGCTGGCTACACCTTC
TRBV2	TRBJ2-1	.	.	CASTQGHREQFF	TGTGCCAGCACCCAAGGACACCGCGAGCAGTTCTTC
TRBV28	TRBJ1-1	.	.	CASSPYGGRAFF	TGTGCCAGCAGTCCCTATGGGGGCAGAGCTTTCTTT
TRBV28	TRBJ2-7	.	.	CASSRRQEIPYYEQYF	TGTGCCAGCAGTCGGAGACAGGAAATACCTTACTACGAGCAGTACTTC
TRBV30	TRBJ1-1	.	TRBD1	CAWSGTANTEAFF	TGTGCCTGGAGCGGGACAGCGAACACTGAAGCTTTCTTT
TRBV7-2	TRBJ2-2	.	TRBD2	CASSPTGLAGGELFF	TGTGCCAGCAGCCCGACGGGACTAGCGGGAGGAGAGCTGTTTTTT
TRBV18	TRBJ2-7	few	TRBD1	CASSLRDRGYEQYF	TGTGCCAGCTCACTTAGGGACAGGGGCTACGAGCAGTACTTC
TRBV5-6	TRBJ2-7	.	.	CASSSGRGVGEQYF	TGTGCCAGCAGCTCGGGCAGGGGTGTCGGCGAGCAGTACTTC
TRBV6-5	TRBJ2-7	.	.	CASSYSAGAYEQYF	TGTGCCAGCAGTTACTCGGCAGGGGCCTACGAGCAGTACTTC
TRBV12-3/TRBV12-4	TRBJ2-5	.	.	CASSSQETQYF	TGTGCCAGCAGTTCACAAGAGACCCAGTACTTC
TRBV24-1	TRBJ1-3	.	.	CATSDPHSGGNTIYF	TGTGCCACCAGTGATCCCCACTCGGGAGGAAACACCATATATTTT
TRBV7-9	TRBJ2-7	.	.	CASSSARYEQYF	TGTGCCAGCAGCTCAGCGCGGTACGAGCAGTACTTC
TRBV10-3	TRBJ2-7	.	.	CAISEWEGGSEQYF	TGTGCCATCAGTGAGTGGGAGGGGGGATCCGAGCAGTACTTC
TRBV5-8	TRBJ2-1	.	TRBD1	CASSLYRGPYNEQFF	TGTGCCAGCAGCCTATACAGGGGTCCCTACAATGAGCAGTTCTTC
TRBV10-3	TRBJ1-1	.	TRBD1	CAISEQGYTEAFF	TGTGCCATCAGTGAACAGGGGTACACTGAAGCTTTCTTT
TRBV11-2	TRBJ1-1	.	TRBD1	CASSLDRDTEAFF	TGTGCCAGCAGCTTGGACAGGGATACTGAAGCTTTCTTT
TRBV7-8	TRBJ2-2	.	TRBD2	CASSSTRLAGLNTGELFF	TGTGCCAGCAGCTCAACCAGACTAGCGGGACTGAACACCGGGGAGCTGTTTTTT
TRBV20-1	TRBJ1-6	.	.	CSASNARNNSPLHF	TGCAGTGCTAGTAACGCGAGGAATAATTCACCCCTCCACTTT
TRBV19	TRBJ2-7	.	.	CASSIRAQANYEQYF	TGTGCCAGTAGTATCAGGGCTCAAGCGAACTACGAGCAGTACTTC
TRBV28	TRBJ2-7	.	TRBD2	CASSRWTSGTYEQYF	TGTGCCAGCAGTCGATGGACTAGCGGGACCTACGAGCAGTACTTC
TRBV4-1	TRBJ2-3	.	TRBD2	CASSQRREVADTQYF	TGCGCCAGCAGCCAGAGGCGGGAGGTTGCAGATACGCAGTATTTT
TRBV9	TRBJ2-7	.	TRBD2	CASSPTSGTSGYEQYF	TGTGCCAGCAGCCCAACTTCCGGGACTAGCGGTTACGAGCAGTACTTC
TRBV28	TRBJ1-2	.	.	CASRPRGGYGYTF	TGTGCCAGCAGGCCCAGGGGTGGCTATGGCTACACCTTC
TRBV7-9	TRBJ2-3	.	.	CASSTESTDTQYF	TGTGCCAGCAGCACCGAGTCCACAGATACGCAGTATTTT
TRBV7-9	TRBJ2-1	once	TRBD2	CASSLSTSGSGHEQFF	TGTGCCAGCAGCTTATCGACTAGCGGGAGCGGTCATGAGCAGTTCTTC
TRBV5-8	TRBJ2-1	.	TRBD1	CASSLAGTGEDEQFF	TGTGCCAGCAGCTTGGCCGGGACAGGGGAGGATGAGCAGTTCTTC
TRBV6-1	TRBJ1-2	.	.	CASSEAGGGGYTF	TGTGCCAGCAGTGAAGCCGGGGGAGGGGGCTACACCTTC
TRBV19	TRBJ2-3	.	TRBD1	CASGGQGAPTDTQYF	TGTGCCAGTGGAGGGCAGGGGGCCCCCACAGATACGCAGTATTTT
TRBV9	TRBJ2-2	.	TRBD1	CASRAGQDSSGELFF	TGTGCCAGCAGGGCGGGACAGGATTCGTCCGGGGAGCTGTTTTTT
TRBV7-8	TRBJ2-5	.	TRBD2	CASSTSREGLAQYF	TGTGCCAGCAGCACGTCGCGGGAGGGCCTGGCCCAGTACTTC
TRBV2	TRBJ2-5	.	.	CASSEGRLGPRETQYF	TGTGCCAGCAGTGAAGGGAGGTTAGGGCCCCGGGAGACCCAGTACTTC
TRBV24-1	TRBJ2-2	.	.	CATSTAGPGTGELFF	TGTGCCACCAGTACAGCGGGCCCGGGGACCGGGGAGCTGTTTTTT
TRBV13	TRBJ2-1	.	TRBD2	CASSSGTSGRAYNEQFF	TGTGCCAGCAGCTCTGGGACTAGCGGGAGGGCTTACAATGAGCAGTTCTTC
TRBV6-2/TRBV6-3	TRBJ2-3	.	.	CASSAQQGLSTDTQYF	TGTGCCAGCAGTGCCCAACAGGGTTTGAGCACAGATACGCAGTATTTT
TRBV5-1	TRBJ2-7	.	TRBD2	CASSLSSGPTYEQYF	TGCGCCAGCAGCCTAAGTAGCGGGCCGACCTACGAGCAGTACTTC
TRBV28	TRBJ2-7	.	.	CASSLLFGLVGVTYEQYF	TGTGCCAGCAGTTTACTTTTTGGCCTAGTAGGGGTAACCTACGAGCAGTACTTC
TRBV2	TRBJ2-5	.	TRBD2	CASSVVGRSGGETQYF	TGTGCCAGCAGTGTAGTTGGGAGGAGCGGGGGTGAGACCCAGTACTTC
TRBV5-6	TRBJ2-3	.	.	CASSPGGIDTQYF	TGTGCCAGCAGCCCTGGGGGGATAGATACGCAGTATTTT
TRBV2	TRBJ1-4	.	.	CASSEESLNEKLFF	TGTGCCAGCAGTGAAGAATCCCTTAATGAAAAACTGTTTTTT
TRBV28	TRBJ2-1	.	.	CASIPGPSYNEQFF	TGTGCCAGCATACCAGGGCCCTCCTACAATGAGCAGTTCTTC
TRBV5-4	TRBJ2-7	.	.	CASSVGVMIGEQYF	TGTGCCAGCAGTGTCGGGGTAATGATTGGCGAGCAGTACTTC